This entry concerns a single T cell receptor beta chain. The data are from a study of cytomegalovirus exposure and HLA in healthy donors. Germline values: CDR1 SNHLY, CDR2 FYNNEI. The CDR3 runs 12 residues. V lost 8 bases to trimming and J lost 3 bases, with 10 bases between them. Researchers ran the PCR with 60 Vbeta and 13 Jbeta primers. The table came from immunoSEQ multiplex PCR; TCRdb's copy has only in-frame clones and leaves some out. In the table there are about 270,000 clones, about 75% of which are singletons. Sequenced: PBMCs. The origin of this receptor is a female donor in good health and CMV-seronegative. The chain couples TRBV2 to TRBJ1-2; D is undetermined. The CDR3 DNA follows: TGTGCCAGCCTGGGTAGCCACTATGGCTACACCTTC. It yields the protein CASLGSHYGYTF.